This record covers a single T cell receptor (beta chain). Its antigen is undetermined. Regarding time point: week 47, end of study. The content of each vaccine dose was 300 ug of mutant IDH1 20-mer peptide, and topical imiquimod accompanied it. New WHO grade 3 or 4 IDH1-mutant, ATRX-lost astrocytomas were present in all donors. This sample is part of a study of a mutant IDH1 vaccine in newly diagnosed glioma. The wider study: Of the patients given treatment, around 60% were male and approximately 40% were female, and a mean age of around 41 years was recorded. It was radiotherapy, temozolomide, or both that patients received previously, with most receiving both. At week 47 came visit V13, while visit V12 had come at week 35.

The CDR3 sequence is 11 residues long. V lost 2 bases to trimming and J lost 4 bases, with 4 bases between them. CDR1 DFQATT and CDR2 SNEGSKA come from the germline V gene (reference sequence). Profiling relied on immunoSEQ multiplex PCR, and the TCRdb table lists in-frame clones only, not all of them. The sample carries tens of thousands of clones, 82% recorded once. The sequencing here drew on PBMCs, taken from a glioma patient whose treatment included an IDH1 peptide vaccine. The rearrangement joins TRBV20-1 to TRBJ2-3; D remains unclear. The origin of this receptor is a man aged 35-49 years with glioma. Some clones in this sample may be carry-over from other donors' samples. This CDR3 is CSARLSDTQYF. CDR3 in DNA: TGCAGTGCTAGATTATCAGATACGCAGTATTTT.